Below, 2 T cell receptor beta chains from the same sample are listed, as sequenced in a study of vaccination effects on CD4 cells after COVID-19. Their antigens remain unidentified. Following 10 days of culture, CD4+ T cells were isolated. Every participant took two doses of the BNT162b2 or mRNA-1273 vaccine. Clones were sequenced by immunoSEQ multiplex PCR, and TCRdb holds only the in-frame ones, with some missing. The sample includes 45,000 to 55,000 clones, roughly 72% of them seen just once. Specimen: CD4+ T cells from PBMCs cultured without peptide, collected after COVID-19 vaccination. These receptors originate from a human donor who received a COVID-19 vaccine.

The rearrangement links TRBV6-5 to TRBJ2-1, with 8 bases lining up with TRBD1. Germline trimming cut 0 bases from V and 8 bases from J; bases unmatched to any gene: 6. The CDR3 has 15 amino acids. In germline, CDR1 is MNHEY, CDR2 SVGAGI. CDR3 DNA: TGTGCCAGCAGTTACTCGACAGGGGAATGGTATGAGCAGTTCTTC. Amino acid sequence: CASSYSTGEWYEQFF.

The V gene is TRBV5-4, the J gene TRBJ2-3; TRBD2 matches at 8 bases. The CDR3 covers 15 residues. Germline values: CDR1 SGHNT, CDR2 YYREEE (reference sequence). Trimming took 4 bases from V and 3 from J; bases not matched to a gene: 7. The CDR3 DNA reads as TGTGCCAGCAGCACAACGGGGGGGCCTACAGATACGCAGTATTTT. Translating gives CASSTTGGPTDTQYF.